These 31 T cell receptor beta chains share one sample of origin, sequenced in a study of a mutant IDH1 vaccine in newly diagnosed glioma. No antigen has been identified for these receptors. Sequencing used immunoSEQ multiplex PCR; TCRdb keeps in-frame clones, though not all of them. This sample has about 69,000 clones, with around 84% found just once. Indicated time point: week 35, safety follow-up. A 20-mer mutant IDH1 peptide at 300 ug was injected subcutaneously with topical imiquimod. The sample was PBMCs, taken from a glioma patient whose treatment included an IDH1 peptide vaccine. These TCRs come from a man younger than 40 with glioma.

This clone was observed a single time. The V call is TRBV9, the J call TRBJ1-1; D not resolved. Germline V gives CDR1 SGDLS, CDR2 YYNGEE. V lost 3 bases to trimming and J lost 6 bases, with 15 bases between them. The CDR3 spans 14 residues. CDR3 in amino acids: CASSGQDGQSEAFF. The CDR3 coding sequence is TGTGCCAGCAGCGGTCAGGACGGCCAATCTGAAGCTTTCTTT.

The chain uses TRBV6-1 and TRBJ2-7, with D possibly TRBD2 on 6 matching bases. The CDR3 loop spans 14 amino acids. V lost 2 bases and J 1 base, leaving 9 bases between the germline ends. Germline V gives CDR1 MNHNS, CDR2 SASEGT. The CDR3 is CASSEQSGSYEQYF. The CDR3 DNA reads as TGTGCCAGCAGTGAACAGAGCGGGTCCTACGAGCAGTACTTC.

V usage is TRBV11-2 and J usage is TRBJ2-3, with D possibly being TRBD1 or TRBD2 (5 bases each). Trimming shortened V by 2 bases and J by 0 bases, and 18 bases separated the two germline ends. Looked up from germline, CDR1 is SGHAT and CDR2 is FQNNGV. The CDR3 totals 18 residues. The CDR3 protein is CASSLRGAPTYSTDTQYF. The CDR3 nucleotides read TGTGCCAGCAGCTTAAGGGGAGCCCCGACTTATAGCACAGATACGCAGTATTTT.

This chain uses TRBV5-1 with TRBJ2-6, with 9 bases that match TRBD2. J gave up 3 bases and V 4 bases, and 5 bases lay outside the gene matches. Germline V gene lookup returns CDR1 SGHRS and CDR2 YFSETQ. CDR3 length: 16 residues. The CDR3 loop is CASSTRGGLGANVLTF. CDR3 sequence (DNA): TGCGCCAGCAGCACGCGGGGGGGCCTTGGGGCCAACGTCCTGACTTTC.

The CDR3 sequence is CAAAAHVMPQSRANVLTF. DNA of the CDR3: TGTGCAGCAGCCGCGCACGTAATGCCACAAAGTCGGGCCAACGTCCTGACTTTC. The chain links TRBV7-7 to TRBJ2-6; no clear D gene. CDR3 length equals 18 residues. From germline, CDR1 is SSHAT and CDR2 FNYEAQ (reference sequence). Supplemented by reference TRBV7-7 and TRBJ2-6, the full variable domain reads GAGVSQSPRYKVTKRGQDVTLRCDPISSHATLYWYQQALGQGPEFLTYFNYEAQPDKSGLPSDRFSAERPEGSISTLTIQRTEQRDSAMYRCAAAAHVMPQSRANVLTFGAGSRLTVL.

In DNA form, the CDR3 reads TGTGCCAGCAGCTCGGGACAGGGCAACATCTATGGCTACACCTTC. Its translation: CASSSGQGNIYGYTF. V usage is TRBV7-8 and J usage is TRBJ1-2, with TRBD1 matching over 9 bases. The V gene's germline CDR1 is SGHVS and CDR2 FQNEAQ. The CDR3 covers 15 residues. V lost 4 bases and J lost 4; bases outside the gene matches: 7.

The J gene is TRBJ2-1, the V gene TRBV5-1; 7 bases are shared with TRBD2. Germline CDR1 reads SGHRS; CDR2 reads YFSETQ. With V trimmed by 2 bases and J by 7 bases, 6 bases remained unmatched. The CDR3 contains 14 residues. CDR3 sequence (DNA): TGCGCCAGCAGCTTCTCGGGGGGTGTTAATGAGCAGTTCTTC. Translation gives CASSFSGGVNEQFF.

The chain employs TRBV5-1 and TRBJ2-2, with 7 bases aligning to TRBD1. With V trimmed by 0 bases and J by 2 bases, 7 bases remained unmatched. CDR3 size: 17 residues. In germline, CDR1 is SGHRS, CDR2 YFSETQ. The CDR3 region has the DNA TGCGCCAGCAGCTTGGCCTCCGTAGGGGGCAACACCGGGGAGCTGTTTTTT. It specifies CASSLASVGGNTGELFF.

There are a few counts of this clone. The rearrangement joins TRBV28 to TRBJ2-5, with TRBD2 matching 7 bases. The CDR3 length is 14 residues. Germline CDR1 is MDHEN and CDR2 is SYDVKM. V gave up 2 bases and J gave up 1 base; unmatched junction bases: 1. CDR3 amino acids: CASSLGGGQETQYF. The DNA of the CDR3 is TGTGCCAGCAGTTTAGGCGGGGGCCAAGAGACCCAGTACTTC.

J is TRBJ2-7 and V is TRBV2, with TRBD1 identical over 8 bases. V lost 10 bases and J lost 6; bases outside the gene matches: 11. The CDR3 runs to 13 residues. Germline CDR1 is SNHLY and CDR2 is FYNNEI. The CDR3 region is CATRQGANSEQYF. The CDR3 bases are TGTGCCACCCGGCAGGGGGCGAACTCCGAGCAGTACTTC.

The V call is TRBV27, the J call TRBJ1-1, with 7 bases matching TRBD1. The junction had 7 bases not matched to a gene; V was cut back by 6 bases and J by 9 bases. Per the germline V gene, CDR1 is MNHEY and CDR2 is SMNVEV (reference sequence). This CDR3 contains 12 residues. The CDR3 coding sequence is TGTGCCAGCAGCCTCGGCAGGGGGAAAGCTTTCTTT. Protein sequence: CASSLGRGKAFF.

The V gene is TRBV4-3, the J gene TRBJ2-6, with D perhaps TRBD1 or TRBD2 (5 bases each). This CDR3 region has 16 residues. The germline CDR1 and CDR2 sequences are LGHNA and YSLEER. V lost 0 bases and J lost 2, with 8 bases in between. The CDR3 DNA reads TGCGCCAGCAGCCAAGAGGTGGGGGCTGGGGCCAACGTCCTGACTTTC. It yields the protein CASSQEVGAGANVLTF.

The chain employs TRBV5-1 and TRBJ1-6, with 8 positions matching TRBD1. J lost 8 bases, V lost 1 base, and 2 bases had no gene match. This CDR3 is 14 amino acids long. CDR1 and CDR2 from the germline V gene are SGHRS and YFSETQ. The CDR3 reads CASSLQDRDSPLHF. The CDR3 region has the DNA TGCGCCAGCAGCTTGCAGGACAGGGATTCACCCCTCCACTTT.

This rearrangement joins TRBV2 to TRBJ2-2; 7 bases map to TRBD1. In germline, CDR1 is SNHLY, CDR2 FYNNEI. With 8 bases clipped from V and 1 base from J, the junction kept 4 bases outside the gene matches. This CDR3 contains 14 residues. CDR3 sequence reads: CASWDSQNTGELFF. The CDR3 nucleotides are TGTGCCAGCTGGGACAGTCAGAACACCGGGGAGCTGTTTTTT.

With regard to this clone: One end of the junction does not line up with germline, which may come from a read error. The chain links TRBV7-3 to TRBJ2-3, with a weak D call TRBD1 (5 bases). Per the germline V gene, CDR1 is SGHTA and CDR2 is FQGTGA. The CDR3 spans 15 residues. This chain's CDR3 is CASSLTGPSTDTQYF. DNA of the CDR3: TGTGCCAGCAGCCTAACAGGACCGAGCACAGATACGCAGTATTTT.

The chain has TRBV25-1 and TRBJ2-5; tentatively, D is TRBD1 (8 bases). V was trimmed by 4 bases and J by 4 bases, leaving 16 bases between them. The CDR3 contains 15 residues. Germline V gene sequence: CDR1 MGHDK, CDR2 SYGVNS. CDR3 sequence: CASSADRGGVETQYF. The CDR3 DNA reads as TGTGCCAGCAGTGCCGACAGGGGAGGGGTAGAGACCCAGTACTTC.

This sequence joins TRBV7-6 and TRBJ1-6; no definite D call. Trimming stripped 1 base from V and 9 bases from J, with 16 bases between. From germline, CDR1 is SGHVS and CDR2 FNYEAQ. There are 16 residues in the CDR3. The CDR3 loop reads CASSLGTLGRGSPLHF. Written as DNA, the CDR3 is TGTGCCAGCAGCTTAGGGACCCTAGGGCGCGGTTCACCCCTCCACTTT.

The CDR3: CASRRTGGAYEQYF. The CDR3 DNA reads TGTGCCAGCAGGAGGACAGGGGGCGCCTACGAGCAGTACTTC. The V and J genes are TRBV14 and TRBJ2-7, with 11 nucleotides matching TRBD1. The V gene's germline CDR1 is SGHDN and CDR2 FVKESK. V was clipped by 6 bases and J by 2 bases; unmatched bases: 3. The CDR3 is made up of 14 amino acids.

This clone was found once. The J gene is TRBJ2-7, the V gene TRBV19; D gene ambiguous. Germline CDR1 and CDR2: LNHDA and SQIVND (reference sequence). CDR3 length: 14 amino acids. The V end was cut by 1 base, the J end by 0 bases, with 7 bases between. Here the CDR3 DNA reads TGTGCCAGTAGTATAGTGGGTAACTCCTACGAGCAGTACTTC. Protein sequence: CASSIVGNSYEQYF. Filled out from reference TRBV19 and TRBJ2-7, the complete variable domain reads DGGITQSPKYLFRKEGQNVTLSCEQNLNHDAMYWYRQDPGQGLRLIYYSQIVNDFQKGDIAEGYSVSREKKESFPLTVTSAQKNPTAFYLCASSIVGNSYEQYFGPGTRLTVT.

The chain couples TRBV5-4 to TRBJ2-5, with 7 bases matching TRBD2. This CDR3 region has 14 residues. V shed 4 bases, J shed 3 bases, and the junction held 6 bases outside the gene matches. CDR1 and CDR2 (germline): SGHNT, YYREEE (reference sequence). Here the CDR3 DNA reads TGTGCCAGCAGCGGACTAGGGAATAAAGAGACCCAGTACTTC. Translating gives CASSGLGNKETQYF.

The chain couples TRBV7-2 to TRBJ1-4; the match to TRBD1 covers 8 bases. Germline values: CDR1 SGHTA, CDR2 FQGNSA. J lost 6 bases, V lost 2 bases, and 11 bases had no gene match. This CDR3 spans 17 amino acids. CDR3 loop: CASSLWGQGAGDEKLFF. The CDR3 coding sequence is TGTGCCAGCAGCTTATGGGGTCAGGGGGCAGGGGATGAAAAACTGTTTTTT.

The chain is built from TRBV11-1 and TRBJ2-1; 13 bases map to TRBD2. The CDR3 sequence is 13 residues long. Unmatched junction bases numbered 5, after V lost 7 bases and J lost 11 bases. Germline lookup yields CDR1 SGHAT and CDR2 FQDESV (reference sequence). The CDR3 here is CASKTSGGRKQFF. The CDR3 nucleotides read TGTGCCAGCAAGACTAGCGGGGGGCGAAAGCAGTTCTTC.

V is TRBV5-6 and J is TRBJ1-5, with D unclear. Per germline, CDR1 SGHDT and CDR2 YYEEEE. V was cut by 4 bases and J by 5 bases, with 10 bases left in between. The CDR3 runs 13 residues. CDR3 sequence: CASSLGPDQPQHF. For the CDR3, the DNA is TGTGCCAGCAGCCTCGGACCCGATCAGCCCCAGCATTTT.

J is TRBJ1-5 and V is TRBV7-9; D might be TRBD1 (6 bases). CDR1 and CDR2 (germline): SEHNR, FQNEAQ (reference sequence). The CDR3 runs 13 residues. V lost 2 bases to trimming and J lost 7 bases, with 9 bases between them. CDR3: CASSLPGDQPQHF. The CDR3 DNA sequence: TGTGCCAGCAGCTTACCAGGGGACCAGCCCCAGCATTTT.

The V gene is TRBV18, the J gene TRBJ1-5, with 10 bases that match TRBD1. Germline lookup yields CDR1 KGHSH and CDR2 LQKENI. The V segment lost 3 bases and the J segment 4 bases; nucleotides outside the gene matches: 6. This CDR3 has 16 residues. CDR3 region: CASSPRTGGSNQPQHF. CDR3 bases: TGTGCCAGCTCACCTCGGACAGGGGGATCTAATCAGCCCCAGCATTTT.

This sequence joins TRBV11-2 and TRBJ2-1; 10 bases line up with TRBD2. The CDR3 is 15 residues long. Per the germline V gene, CDR1 is SGHAT and CDR2 is FQNNGV. V was pared by 2 bases and J by 5 bases, with 3 bases of the junction left unmatched. In DNA form, the CDR3 reads TGTGCCAGCAGCTTACCTAGCGGGGGAGACAATGAGCAGTTCTTC. Protein sequence: CASSLPSGGDNEQFF.

The J gene is TRBJ2-3, the V gene TRBV19, with 7 bases that match TRBD2. With V trimmed by 8 bases and J by 0 bases, 8 bases remained unmatched. Germline lookup yields CDR1 LNHDA and CDR2 SQIVND (reference sequence). The CDR3 runs to 15 residues. The CDR3 reads CASAWSGVSTDTQYF. CDR3 nucleotides: TGTGCCAGTGCATGGAGCGGGGTGAGCACAGATACGCAGTATTTT.

The rearrangement joins TRBV9 to TRBJ1-1; weak D call: TRBD1 (6 bases). The CDR3 is 15 residues long. Germline V gives CDR1 SGDLS, CDR2 YYNGEE. V was clipped by 0 bases and J by 3 bases, with 12 bases between them. The CDR3 spells CASSVEGRGDTEAFF. CDR3 bases: TGTGCCAGCAGCGTAGAAGGCAGGGGCGACACTGAAGCTTTCTTT.

The CDR3 sequence: CASRQSGDTQYF. The CDR3 DNA reads TGTGCCAGCCGCCAGTCTGGGGATACGCAGTATTTT. The genes are TRBV19 and TRBJ2-3; D remains unclear. V was clipped by 9 bases and J by 6 bases, with 13 bases between them. The CDR3 length is 12 residues. CDR1 is LNHDA and CDR2 is SQIVND in the germline V gene (reference sequence). Drawing the rest from reference TRBV19 and TRBJ2-3, the complete variable domain is DGGITQSPKYLFRKEGQNVTLSCEQNLNHDAMYWYRQDPGQGLRLIYYSQIVNDFQKGDIAEGYSVSREKKESFPLTVTSAQKNPTAFYLCASRQSGDTQYFGPGTRLTVL.

V gene TRBV6-5 combines with J gene TRBJ2-7; a possible D gene is TRBD1 (5 bases). This CDR3 spans 15 amino acids. Trimming took 4 bases from V and 5 from J, leaving 18 bases between them. Germline CDR1 MNHEY, CDR2 SVGAGI. The CDR3 nucleotides read TGTGCCAGCAGTTTAACTCTAGGGGCCGATCACGAGCAGTACTTC. It encodes CASSLTLGADHEQYF.

The J gene is TRBJ1-2, the V gene TRBV15; D unclear. In germline, CDR1 is LNHNV, CDR2 YYDKDF (reference sequence). The CDR3 is 14 amino acids. Deletions cut 3 bases from V and 6 bases from J, with 14 bases between. This CDR3 is CATSSRLLTDGYTF. As DNA, the CDR3 is TGTGCCACCAGCAGCCGATTATTAACGGATGGCTACACCTTC.